Sequencing of this T cell receptor beta chain was carried out in a study of T cells in Graves' hyperthyroidism and ophthalmopathy. This clonotype has a handful of counts. Its antigen remains unknown. Patients affected by ophthalmopathy presented a Clinical Activity Score of at least 3, a NOSPECS grade of at least 4, and disease duration below 3 months. Findings of the study overall: In validation, the model predicted ophthalmopathy. These predictions came a median 6.5 months before onset. Ophthalmopathy was separated from stable hyperthyroidism by a 13 V-J model. Most thyroid clonotypes expanded above 0.001 appeared in blood too.

RNA transcripts were the template for amplifying TCR beta CDR3 regions. The TCR CDR3 was amplified in a first-round RT-PCR using the HTBI primer set. TCRdb analysed the multiplex PCR reads with MiXCR anew, one entry per CDR3 protein. Of 490,000 or so distinct CDR3 sequences in the sample, about 20% were seen once. Germline loops: CDR1 DFQATT, CDR2 SNEGSKA (reference sequence). With 1 base clipped from V and 7 bases from J, the junction kept 9 bases outside the gene matches. The CDR3 totals 15 residues. Sequencing used blood. The V call is TRBV20-1, the J call TRBJ2-1; 8 bases fit TRBD1. The receptor comes from a woman in her seventies with Graves' ophthalmopathy. The CDR3 is CSARVLNRGTNEQFF. The CDR3 DNA follows: TGCAGTGCTAGAGTACTTAACAGGGGGACTAATGAGCAGTTCTTC.